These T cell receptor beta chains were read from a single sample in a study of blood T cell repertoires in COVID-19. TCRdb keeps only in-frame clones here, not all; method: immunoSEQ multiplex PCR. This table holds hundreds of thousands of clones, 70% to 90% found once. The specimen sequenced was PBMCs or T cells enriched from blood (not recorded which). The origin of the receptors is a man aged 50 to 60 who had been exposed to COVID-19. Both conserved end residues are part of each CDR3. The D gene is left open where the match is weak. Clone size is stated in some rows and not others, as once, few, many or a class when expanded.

CDR3: CASSLWGGRYGYTF; DNA: TGTGCCAGCAGTTTATGGGGGGGACGCTATGGCTACACCTTC; size: NA; D: NA; J: TRBJ1-2; V: TRBV28
CDR3: CASSLDRAVTGELFF; DNA: TGTGCCAGCAGTTTAGACAGGGCGGTCACCGGGGAGCTGTTTTTT; size: NA; D: TRBD1; J: TRBJ2-2; V: TRBV28
CDR3: CAISETSDEKLFF; DNA: TGTGCCATCAGTGAGACGAGTGATGAAAAACTGTTTTTT; size: NA; D: NA; J: TRBJ1-4; V: TRBV10-3
CDR3: CASSARLADLTDTQYF; DNA: TGTGCCAGCAGCGCCCGACTAGCGGATCTCACAGATACGCAGTATTTT; size: NA; D: TRBD2; J: TRBJ2-3; V: TRBV9
CDR3: CASSHIPNLNTEAFF; DNA: TGTGCCAGCAGCCACATCCCGAACCTGAACACTGAAGCTTTCTTT; size: few; D: NA; J: TRBJ1-1; V: TRBV7-9
CDR3: CASSFDSGGTQYF; DNA: TGTGCCAGCAGCTTTGATTCCGGGGGTACGCAGTATTTT; size: NA; D: NA; J: TRBJ2-3; V: TRBV7-3
CDR3: CAWSFWTGEKLFF; DNA: TGTGCCTGGAGTTTTTGGACAGGGGAAAAACTGTTTTTT; size: NA; D: TRBD1; J: TRBJ1-4; V: TRBV30
CDR3: CASSPPQGGAAGELFF; DNA: TGTGCCAGCAGCCCACCCCAGGGCGGGGCGGCCGGGGAGCTGTTTTTT; size: few; D: NA; J: TRBJ2-2; V: TRBV9
CDR3: CASSLMTGQETQYF; DNA: TGTGCCAGCAGCCTAATGACAGGCCAAGAGACCCAGTACTTC; size: NA; D: NA; J: TRBJ2-5; V: TRBV2
CDR3: CASSRSGIAQPQHF; DNA: TGTGCCAGCAGTCGTTCCGGGATCGCACAGCCCCAGCATTTT; size: NA; D: NA; J: TRBJ1-5; V: TRBV25-1
CDR3: CASSVVGVSTEAFF; DNA: TGTGCCAGCAGCGTAGTGGGAGTTTCCACTGAAGCTTTCTTT; size: NA; D: NA; J: TRBJ1-1; V: TRBV9
CDR3: CAWIGLRDGRMNTEAFF; DNA: TGTGCCTGGATCGGTTTGCGGGACGGAAGAATGAACACTGAAGCTTTCTTT; size: NA; D: NA; J: TRBJ1-1; V: TRBV30
CDR3: CATSRGPGTIGNTIYF; DNA: TGTGCCACCAGCAGAGGACCAGGGACAATTGGAAACACCATATATTTT; size: once; D: NA; J: TRBJ1-3; V: TRBV15
CDR3: CASSVGLETDTQYF; DNA: TGTGCCAGCAGCGTGGGACTAGAGACAGATACGCAGTATTTT; size: NA; D: TRBD2; J: TRBJ2-3; V: TRBV9
CDR3: CASSKGQGQPQHF; DNA: TGCGCCAGCAGTAAAGGACAGGGGCAGCCCCAGCATTTT; size: NA; D: TRBD1; J: TRBJ1-5; V: TRBV10-2
CDR3: CASRYYTGELFF; DNA: TGTGCCAGCAGATATTACACCGGGGAGCTGTTTTTT; size: NA; D: NA; J: TRBJ2-2; V: TRBV27
CDR3: CAISGQGGGTEAFF; DNA: TGTGCCATCAGCGGACAGGGAGGAGGTACTGAAGCTTTCTTT; size: NA; D: TRBD1; J: TRBJ1-1; V: TRBV10-3
CDR3: CASSAGGAGNTIYF; DNA: TGTGCCAGCAGTGCAGGGGGCGCTGGAAACACCATATATTTT; size: NA; D: TRBD1; J: TRBJ1-3; V: TRBV28
CDR3: CASSMGGQHNSPLHF; DNA: TGTGCCAGTAGTATGGGTGGACAGCATAATTCACCCCTCCACTTT; size: NA; D: NA; J: TRBJ1-6; V: TRBV19
CDR3: CASILMTEAFF; DNA: TGTGCCAGCATCCTAATGACTGAAGCTTTCTTT; size: NA; D: NA; J: TRBJ1-1; V: TRBV28
CDR3: CASSREGDLSGNTIYF; DNA: TGTGCCAGCAGTCGAGAGGGGGACCTCTCTGGAAACACCATATATTTT; size: NA; D: NA; J: TRBJ1-3; V: TRBV25-1
CDR3: CASSSGTSLENTEAFF; DNA: TGCGCCAGCAGCTCGGGGACTTCCCTAGAGAACACTGAAGCTTTCTTT; size: once; D: NA; J: TRBJ1-1; V: TRBV5-1
CDR3: CASTDQVGGVAFF; DNA: TGTGCCAGCACCGACCAGGTTGGGGGCGTAGCTTTCTTT; size: NA; D: NA; J: TRBJ1-1; V: TRBV13
CDR3: CASSLGSSGGYEQYF; DNA: TGTGCCAGCAGCTTAGGGTCTAGCGGTGGGTACGAGCAGTACTTC; size: NA; D: TRBD2; J: TRBJ2-7; V: TRBV7-2
CDR3: CASSPPSTSSYNEQFF; DNA: TGTGCCAGCTCACCACCGAGCACGAGCTCCTACAATGAGCAGTTCTTC; size: NA; D: NA; J: TRBJ2-1; V: TRBV18
CDR3: CASSFGTLAYEQYF; DNA: TGTGCCAGCAGCTTTGGGACACTCGCCTACGAGCAGTACTTC; size: NA; D: NA; J: TRBJ2-7; V: TRBV11-2
CDR3: CASSDRAGEQFF; DNA: TGTGCCAGCAGTGACAGGGCAGGCGAGCAGTTCTTC; size: NA; D: NA; J: TRBJ2-1; V: TRBV2
CDR3: CASSSQTGFLGNTIYF; DNA: TGTGCCAGCAGCTCGCAGACAGGGTTCCTCGGAAACACCATATATTTT; size: NA; D: TRBD1; J: TRBJ1-3; V: TRBV11-2
CDR3: CASSIVRGMGYGYTF; DNA: TGTGCCAGTAGTATCGTTCGGGGAATGGGCTATGGCTACACCTTC; size: NA; D: NA; J: TRBJ1-2; V: TRBV19